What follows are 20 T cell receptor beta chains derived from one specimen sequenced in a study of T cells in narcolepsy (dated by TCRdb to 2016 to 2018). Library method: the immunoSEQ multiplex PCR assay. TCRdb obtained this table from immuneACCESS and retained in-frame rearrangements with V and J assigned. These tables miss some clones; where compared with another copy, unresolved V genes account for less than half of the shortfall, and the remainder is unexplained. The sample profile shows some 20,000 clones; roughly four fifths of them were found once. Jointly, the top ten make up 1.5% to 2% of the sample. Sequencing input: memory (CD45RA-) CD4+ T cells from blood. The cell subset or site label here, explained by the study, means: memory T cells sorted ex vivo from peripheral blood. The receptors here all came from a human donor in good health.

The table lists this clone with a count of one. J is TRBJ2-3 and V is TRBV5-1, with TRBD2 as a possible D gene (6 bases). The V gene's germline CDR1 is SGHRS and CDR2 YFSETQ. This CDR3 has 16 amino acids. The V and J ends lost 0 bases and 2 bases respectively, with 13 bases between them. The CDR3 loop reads CASSLEPSAITDTQYF. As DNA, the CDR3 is TGCGCCAGCAGCTTGGAACCTAGCGCCATCACAGATACGCAGTATTTT. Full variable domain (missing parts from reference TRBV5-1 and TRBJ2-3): KAGVTQTPRYLIKTRGQQVTLSCSPISGHRSVSWYQQTPGQGLQFLFEYFSETQRNKGNFPGRFSGRQFSNSRSEMNVSTLELGDSALYLCASSLEPSAITDTQYFGPGTRLTVL.

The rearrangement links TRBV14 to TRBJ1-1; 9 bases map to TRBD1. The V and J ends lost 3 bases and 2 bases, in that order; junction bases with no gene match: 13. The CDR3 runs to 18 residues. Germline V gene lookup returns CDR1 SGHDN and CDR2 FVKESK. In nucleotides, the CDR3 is TGTGCCAGCAGCCAGAAACAGGGGGCGCGGGGCTTCAACACTGAAGCTTTCTTT. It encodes CASSQKQGARGFNTEAFF.

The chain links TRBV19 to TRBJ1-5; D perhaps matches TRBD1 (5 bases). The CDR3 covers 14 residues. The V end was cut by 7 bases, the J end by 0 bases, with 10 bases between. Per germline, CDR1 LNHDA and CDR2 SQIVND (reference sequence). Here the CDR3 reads CASTGGYSNQPQHF. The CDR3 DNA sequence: TGTGCCAGTACGGGGGGTTATAGCAATCAGCCCCAGCATTTT.

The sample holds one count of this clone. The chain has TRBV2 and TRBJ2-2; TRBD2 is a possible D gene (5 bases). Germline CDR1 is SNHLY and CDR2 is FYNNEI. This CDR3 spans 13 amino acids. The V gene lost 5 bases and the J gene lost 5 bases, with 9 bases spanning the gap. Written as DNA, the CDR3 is TGTGCCAGCAGTAGAGGGCGGACCGGGGAGCTGTTTTTT. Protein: CASSRGRTGELFF.

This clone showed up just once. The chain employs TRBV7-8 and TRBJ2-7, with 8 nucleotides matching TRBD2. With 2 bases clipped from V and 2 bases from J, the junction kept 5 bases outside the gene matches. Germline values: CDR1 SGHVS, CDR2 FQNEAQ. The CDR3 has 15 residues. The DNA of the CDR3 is TGTGCCAGCAGCTTAATCTCGGGGGGGACCTACGAGCAGTACTTC. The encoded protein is CASSLISGGTYEQYF.

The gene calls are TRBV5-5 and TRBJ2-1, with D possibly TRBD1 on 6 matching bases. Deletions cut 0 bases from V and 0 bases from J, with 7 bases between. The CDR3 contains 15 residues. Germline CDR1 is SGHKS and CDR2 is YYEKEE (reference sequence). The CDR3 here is CASSLDRVSYNEQFF. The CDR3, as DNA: TGTGCCAGCAGCTTGGACAGGGTCTCCTACAATGAGCAGTTCTTC.

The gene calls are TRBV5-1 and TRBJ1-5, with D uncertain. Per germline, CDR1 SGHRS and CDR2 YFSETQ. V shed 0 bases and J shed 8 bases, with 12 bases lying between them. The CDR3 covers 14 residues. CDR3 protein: CASSLAAGTEPQHF. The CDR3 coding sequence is TGCGCCAGCAGCTTGGCTGCAGGCACCGAGCCCCAGCATTTT.

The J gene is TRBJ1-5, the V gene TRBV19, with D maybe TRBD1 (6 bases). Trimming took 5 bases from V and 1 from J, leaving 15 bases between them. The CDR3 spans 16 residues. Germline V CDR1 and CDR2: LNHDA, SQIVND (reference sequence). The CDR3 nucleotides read TGTGCCAGTAGTTCGCGAGGACAGATAAGCAATCAGCCCCAGCATTTT. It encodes CASSSRGQISNQPQHF.

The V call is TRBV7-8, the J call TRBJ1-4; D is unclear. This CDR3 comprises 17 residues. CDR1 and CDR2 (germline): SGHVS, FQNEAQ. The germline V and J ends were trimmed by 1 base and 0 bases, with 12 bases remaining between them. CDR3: CASSLGVRLATNEKLFF. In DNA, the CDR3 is TGTGCCAGCAGCTTAGGCGTCAGACTTGCAACTAATGAAAAACTGTTTTTT.

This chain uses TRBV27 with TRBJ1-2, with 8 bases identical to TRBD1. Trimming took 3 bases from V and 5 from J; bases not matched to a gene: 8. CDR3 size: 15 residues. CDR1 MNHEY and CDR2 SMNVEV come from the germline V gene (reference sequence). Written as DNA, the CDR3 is TGTGCCAGCAGTTTCTCCGGGACAGGTCCTTATGGCTACACCTTC. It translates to CASSFSGTGPYGYTF.

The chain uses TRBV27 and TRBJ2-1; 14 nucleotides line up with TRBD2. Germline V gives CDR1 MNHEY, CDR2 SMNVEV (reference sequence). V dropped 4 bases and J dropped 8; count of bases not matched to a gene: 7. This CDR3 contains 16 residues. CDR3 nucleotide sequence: TGTGCCAGCAGTTCCACGACTAGCGGGAGGGCCGATGAGCAGTTCTTC. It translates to CASSSTTSGRADEQFF.

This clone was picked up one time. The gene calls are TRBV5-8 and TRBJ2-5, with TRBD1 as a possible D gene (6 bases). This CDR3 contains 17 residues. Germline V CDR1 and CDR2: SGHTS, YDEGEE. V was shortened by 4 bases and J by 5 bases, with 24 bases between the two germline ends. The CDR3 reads CASSPGFQEQGRETQYF. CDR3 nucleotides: TGTGCCAGCAGCCCAGGGTTTCAAGAACAGGGACGCGAGACCCAGTACTTC.

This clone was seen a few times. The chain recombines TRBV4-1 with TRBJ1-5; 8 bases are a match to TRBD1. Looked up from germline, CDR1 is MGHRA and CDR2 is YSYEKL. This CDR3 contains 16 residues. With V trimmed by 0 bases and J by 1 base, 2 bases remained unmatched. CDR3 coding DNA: TGCGCCAGCAGCCAAGACAGGGGGCGAAGCAATCAGCCCCAGCATTTT. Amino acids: CASSQDRGRSNQPQHF.

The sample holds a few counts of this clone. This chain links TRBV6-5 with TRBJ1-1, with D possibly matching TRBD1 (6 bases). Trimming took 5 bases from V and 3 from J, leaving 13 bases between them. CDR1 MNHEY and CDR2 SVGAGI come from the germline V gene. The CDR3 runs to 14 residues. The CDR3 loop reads CASSEQGGYTEAFF. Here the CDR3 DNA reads TGTGCCAGCAGTGAACAGGGAGGGTACACTGAAGCTTTCTTT.

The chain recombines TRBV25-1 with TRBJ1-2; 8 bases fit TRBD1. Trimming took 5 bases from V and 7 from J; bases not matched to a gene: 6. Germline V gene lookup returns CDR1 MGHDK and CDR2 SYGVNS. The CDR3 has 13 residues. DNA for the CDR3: TGTGCCAGCAGTTTTCAGGACAGGGTTGGCTACACCTTC. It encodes CASSFQDRVGYTF.

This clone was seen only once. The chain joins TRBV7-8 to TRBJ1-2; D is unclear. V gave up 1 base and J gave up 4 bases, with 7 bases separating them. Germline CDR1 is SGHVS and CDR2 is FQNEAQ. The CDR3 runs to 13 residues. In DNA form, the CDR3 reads TGTGCCAGCAGCTTAGGGAAGATCTATGGCTACACCTTC. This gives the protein CASSLGKIYGYTF.

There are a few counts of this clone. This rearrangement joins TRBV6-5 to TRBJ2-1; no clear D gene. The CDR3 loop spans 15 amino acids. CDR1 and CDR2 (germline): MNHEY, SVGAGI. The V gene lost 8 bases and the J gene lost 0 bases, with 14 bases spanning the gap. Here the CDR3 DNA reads TGTGCCAGCCGTCTCCTGGAAAGCTCCTACAATGAGCAGTTCTTC. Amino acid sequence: CASRLLESSYNEQFF.

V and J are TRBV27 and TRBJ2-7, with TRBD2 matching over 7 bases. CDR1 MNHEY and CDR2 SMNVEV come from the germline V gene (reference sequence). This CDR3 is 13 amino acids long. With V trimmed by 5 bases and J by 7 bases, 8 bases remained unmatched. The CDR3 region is CASSPAPAGEQYF. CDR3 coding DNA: TGTGCCAGCAGTCCCGCACCAGCGGGGGAGCAGTACTTC.

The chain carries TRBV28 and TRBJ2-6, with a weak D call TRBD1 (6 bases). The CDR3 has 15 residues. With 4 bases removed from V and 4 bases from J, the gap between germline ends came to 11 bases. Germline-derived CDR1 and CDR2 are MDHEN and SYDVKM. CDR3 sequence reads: CASSWGHGGANVLTF. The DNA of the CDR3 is TGTGCCAGCAGTTGGGGACATGGCGGGGCCAACGTCCTGACTTTC.

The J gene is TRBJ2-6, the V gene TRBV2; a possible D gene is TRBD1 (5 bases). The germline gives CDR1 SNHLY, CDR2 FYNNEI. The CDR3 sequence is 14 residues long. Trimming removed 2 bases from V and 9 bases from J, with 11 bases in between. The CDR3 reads CASSEQGRNNVLTF. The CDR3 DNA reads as TGTGCCAGCAGTGAACAGGGCAGGAACAACGTCCTGACTTTC.